This T cell receptor beta chain was profiled in a study of T cell responses to AZD1222 COVID-19 vaccine. In regard to this clone: Its antigen is still unknown.

TCRdb's table, derived via immunoSEQ multiplex PCR, lists solely in-frame clones and lacks some. The repertoire holds roughly 150,000 clones, with 92% as singletons. Study-level points and caveats: Clonal diversity was possibly underestimated, and the donors were mostly white British, with more females.

Looked up from germline, CDR1 is SGHDN and CDR2 is FVKESK. V shed 1 base and J shed 5 bases, with 20 bases lying between them. The CDR3 runs to 17 residues. V usage is TRBV14 and J usage is TRBJ2-5, with no clear D. The sequence was obtained from an adult in good health. Here the sequenced sample was peripheral blood, taken on day 0 of AZD1222 vaccination. This CDR3 reads CASSQVGFRYPPETQYF. For the CDR3, the DNA is TGTGCCAGCAGCCAAGTGGGGTTTCGTTACCCCCCGGAGACCCAGTACTTC.